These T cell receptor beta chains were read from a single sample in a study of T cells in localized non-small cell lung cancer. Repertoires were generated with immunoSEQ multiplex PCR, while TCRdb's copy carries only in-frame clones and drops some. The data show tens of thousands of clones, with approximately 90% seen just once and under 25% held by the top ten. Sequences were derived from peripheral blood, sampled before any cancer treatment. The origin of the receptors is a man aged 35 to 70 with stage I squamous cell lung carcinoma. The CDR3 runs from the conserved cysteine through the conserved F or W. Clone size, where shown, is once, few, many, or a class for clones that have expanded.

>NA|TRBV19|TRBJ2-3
CASSIGPEDTQYF
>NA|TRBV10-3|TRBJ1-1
CAISPRGPEAFF
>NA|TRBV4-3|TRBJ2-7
CASSQEMGWGQGTYEQYF
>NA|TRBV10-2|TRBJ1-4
CASSESTATNEKLFF
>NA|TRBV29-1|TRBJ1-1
CSVAGQGNTEAFF
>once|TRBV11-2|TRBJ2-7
CASSSGGTSGDYEQYF
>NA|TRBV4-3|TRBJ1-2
CASSQEPEGFNYGYTF
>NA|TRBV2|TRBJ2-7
CASSEAPRTSSKYF
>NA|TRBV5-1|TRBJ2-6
CASSLELPGANVLTF
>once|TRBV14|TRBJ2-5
CASSQVPETQYF
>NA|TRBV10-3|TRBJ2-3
CAIEGQGTDTQYF
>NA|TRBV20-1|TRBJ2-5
CSALSGETQYF
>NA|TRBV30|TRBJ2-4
CAWSSGTPKNIQYF
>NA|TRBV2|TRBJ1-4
CASRTGPTEKLFF
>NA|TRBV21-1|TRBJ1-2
CASRNDRDGAYTF
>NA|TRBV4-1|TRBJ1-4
CASSQTNGPSRRANEKLFF
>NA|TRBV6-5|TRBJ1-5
CASFGSNQPQHF
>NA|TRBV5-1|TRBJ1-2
CASSPDTYRGGYTF
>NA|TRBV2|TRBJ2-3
CASSGLAGSTDTQYF
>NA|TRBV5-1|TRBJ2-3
CASSLGASGSTDTQYF
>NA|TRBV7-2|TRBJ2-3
CASSLVIASTDTQYF
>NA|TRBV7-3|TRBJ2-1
CASSLRNSPNEQFF
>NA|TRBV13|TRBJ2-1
CASSGDFNYNEQFF
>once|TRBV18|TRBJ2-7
CASSPRILDEQYF
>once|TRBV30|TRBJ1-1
CAWSVVLANTEAFF
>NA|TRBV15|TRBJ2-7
CATSRDNPYGDEQYF
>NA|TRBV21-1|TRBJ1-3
CASSNGRTAECTIYF
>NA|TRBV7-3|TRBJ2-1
CASSLDRGLNNEQFF
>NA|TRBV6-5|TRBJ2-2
CASSYPGLPGTGELFF
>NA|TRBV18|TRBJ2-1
CASGTHPESEQFF
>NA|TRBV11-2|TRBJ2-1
CASSLDLQNYNEQFF
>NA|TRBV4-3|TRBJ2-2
CASSQLASGELFF
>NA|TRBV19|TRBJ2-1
CASSLHHSGSAYNEQFF
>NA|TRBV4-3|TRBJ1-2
CASSQGTDYGYTF
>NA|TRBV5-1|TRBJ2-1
CASSLDRSSSYNEQFF
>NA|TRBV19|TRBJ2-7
CASTLKAGLSHEQYF
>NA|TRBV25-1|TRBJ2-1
CASSEYLSKQFF
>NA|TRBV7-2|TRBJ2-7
CASSRDRIYEQYF
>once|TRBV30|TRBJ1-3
CAWMTGTTSGGNTIYF
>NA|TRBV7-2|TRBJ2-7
CASSPPTGLEQYF
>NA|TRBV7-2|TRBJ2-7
CASSPRTSGVSYEQYF
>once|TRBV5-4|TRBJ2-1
CASSSVGLAGYNEQFF
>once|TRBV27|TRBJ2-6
CASSLQGSGANVLTF
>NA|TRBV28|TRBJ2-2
CASSLLALPPGELFF
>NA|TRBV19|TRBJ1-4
CASIPNGLTNEKLFF
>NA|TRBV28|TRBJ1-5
CASSPTRASGRGPQHF
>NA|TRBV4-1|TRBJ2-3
CASSQPRTSGSIQDTQYF
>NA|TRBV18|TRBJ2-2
CASSWTSGSSSDTGELFF
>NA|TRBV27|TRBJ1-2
CASSFSPQGFGGYTF
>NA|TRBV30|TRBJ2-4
CAWTHRSKNIQYF